The rows below give T cell receptor beta chains drawn from one sample of a study of T-cell memory formation after mild COVID-19. In TCRdb, the 5' RACE reads were re-called with MiXCR into one record per CDR3 protein. The data hold roughly 200,000 distinct CDR3 sequences, with around 17% observed a single time. The material sequenced was PBMCs or a T cell subset sorted from them (not recorded which). The receptors were gathered from an adult woman who had mild COVID-19 (a few samples of this study predate the infection). Cell type and time point are not known. Each CDR3 is given with its conserved first and last residue. The D gene is left open where the match is weak. Clone size is stated in some rows and not others, as once, few, many or a class when expanded.

abundance: few; d_gene: TRBD2; v_gene: TRBV29-1; j_gene: TRBJ2-1; CDR3aa: CSVVSGESYNEQFF; CDR3nt: TGCAGCGTTGTTAGCGGGGAATCCTACAATGAGCAGTTCTTC
abundance: few; d_gene: TRBD1; v_gene: TRBV7-8; j_gene: TRBJ1-1; CDR3aa: CASSFGTVEVNTEAFF; CDR3nt: TGTGCCAGCAGCTTCGGGACAGTTGAAGTGAACACTGAAGCTTTCTTT
abundance: NA; d_gene: TRBD2; v_gene: TRBV3-1; j_gene: TRBJ2-4; CDR3aa: CASSQGLAGGGAKNIQYF; CDR3nt: TGTGCCAGCAGCCAAGGACTAGCGGGAGGTGGGGCCAAAAACATTCAGTACTTC
abundance: few; d_gene: NA; v_gene: TRBV24-1; j_gene: TRBJ1-3; CDR3aa: CATSDSGTVGNTIYF; CDR3nt: TGTGCCACCAGTGACTCCGGGACGGTAGGAAACACCATATATTTT
abundance: NA; d_gene: NA; v_gene: TRBV4-3; j_gene: TRBJ1-1; CDR3aa: CASSQGGWRRTEAFF; CDR3nt: TGCGCCAGCAGCCAAGGGGGGTGGAGGCGCACTGAAGCTTTCTTT
abundance: NA; d_gene: TRBD1; v_gene: TRBV29-1; j_gene: TRBJ1-1; CDR3aa: CSAKGTGNTEAFF; CDR3nt: TGCAGCGCTAAAGGGACAGGAAACACTGAAGCTTTCTTT
abundance: NA; d_gene: NA; v_gene: TRBV6-6; j_gene: TRBJ1-5; CDR3aa: CASSYSDRGGQHF; CDR3nt: TGTGCCAGCAGTTACTCGGACCGTGGGGGCCAGCATTTT
abundance: NA; d_gene: TRBD1; v_gene: TRBV5-1; j_gene: TRBJ1-2; CDR3aa: CASSYGTDYGYTF; CDR3nt: TGCGCCAGCAGTTACGGGACAGATTATGGCTACACCTTC
abundance: few; d_gene: NA; v_gene: TRBV11-3; j_gene: TRBJ1-6; CDR3aa: CASSLTGQPLHF; CDR3nt: TGTGCCAGCAGCCTAACTGGACAGCCTCTCCACTTT
abundance: few; d_gene: NA; v_gene: TRBV5-4; j_gene: TRBJ2-3; CDR3aa: CASSLRVSHTDTQYF; CDR3nt: TGTGCCAGCAGCTTGAGGGTCAGTCACACAGATACGCAGTATTTT
abundance: few; d_gene: TRBD2; v_gene: TRBV24-1; j_gene: TRBJ2-3; CDR3aa: CATSDPLAGRTDTQYF; CDR3nt: TGTGCCACCAGTGATCCTCTAGCGGGACGCACAGATACGCAGTATTTT
abundance: few; d_gene: NA; v_gene: TRBV6-2/TRBV6-3; j_gene: TRBJ1-1; CDR3aa: CASSYSSRARATEAFF; CDR3nt: TGTGCCAGCAGTTACTCTTCCCGGGCTAGGGCCACGGAAGCTTTCTTT
abundance: NA; d_gene: NA; v_gene: TRBV4-2; j_gene: TRBJ1-6; CDR3aa: CASSQEPGPREPLHF; CDR3nt: TGTGCCAGCAGCCAAGAACCGGGACCCCGGGAACCCCTCCACTTT
abundance: NA; d_gene: TRBD1; v_gene: TRBV7-6; j_gene: TRBJ2-4; CDR3aa: CASSSPTGGENIQYF; CDR3nt: TGTGCCAGCAGCTCCCCGACAGGGGGCGAAAACATTCAGTACTTC
abundance: NA; d_gene: TRBD1; v_gene: TRBV12-3/TRBV12-4; j_gene: TRBJ1-1; CDR3aa: CASMLDRANTEALF; CDR3nt: TGTGCCAGCATGCTTGACAGGGCCAACACTGAAGCTCTCTTT
abundance: NA; d_gene: NA; v_gene: TRBV7-6; j_gene: TRBJ2-1; CDR3aa: CASSTTTLRQFF; CDR3nt: TGTGCCAGCAGCACTACGACACTGAGGCAGTTCTTC
abundance: few; d_gene: NA; v_gene: TRBV7-2; j_gene: TRBJ1-5; CDR3aa: CASSLRLGQPQHF; CDR3nt: TGTGCCAGCAGCTTACGGTTGGGCCAGCCCCAGCATTTT
abundance: NA; d_gene: NA; v_gene: TRBV18; j_gene: TRBJ1-1; CDR3aa: CASSPGGAHGEAFF; CDR3nt: TGTGCCAGCTCACCCGGGGGGGCGCATGGCGAAGCTTTCTTT
abundance: NA; d_gene: TRBD1; v_gene: TRBV12-3/TRBV12-4; j_gene: TRBJ2-5; CDR3aa: CASTLTGGQETQYF; CDR3nt: TGTGCCAGCACCCTAACAGGGGGCCAAGAGACCCAGTACTTC
abundance: few; d_gene: TRBD2; v_gene: TRBV5-1; j_gene: TRBJ2-7; CDR3aa: CASSLSSGGSYEQYF; CDR3nt: TGCGCCAGCAGCTTGTCTAGCGGGGGCTCCTACGAGCAGTACTTC
abundance: few; d_gene: TRBD2; v_gene: TRBV27; j_gene: TRBJ2-7; CDR3aa: CASSFRSGRFNEQYF; CDR3nt: TGTGCCAGCAGTTTCCGTAGCGGGAGGTTCAACGAGCAGTACTTC
abundance: few; d_gene: TRBD1; v_gene: TRBV6-6; j_gene: TRBJ1-1; CDR3aa: CASSPGQQGAGYTEAFF; CDR3nt: TGTGCCAGCAGCCCTGGACAACAGGGGGCAGGGTACACTGAAGCTTTCTTT
abundance: few; d_gene: NA; v_gene: TRBV29-1; j_gene: TRBJ1-1; CDR3aa: CSVPGGTGIPKAFF; CDR3nt: TGCAGCGTTCCCGGCGGGACTGGGATTCCAAAAGCTTTCTTT
abundance: many; d_gene: NA; v_gene: TRBV5-1; j_gene: TRBJ2-2; CDR3aa: CASSLAPTLAGYTGELFF; CDR3nt: TGCGCCAGCAGCTTGGCTCCCACCCTAGCAGGCTACACCGGGGAGCTGTTTTTT
abundance: many; d_gene: NA; v_gene: TRBV12-3/TRBV12-4; j_gene: TRBJ1-1; CDR3aa: CASSQSTGARKKAFF; CDR3nt: TGTGCCAGCAGTCAATCGACAGGCGCTCGAAAAAAAGCTTTCTTT
abundance: few; d_gene: NA; v_gene: TRBV20-1; j_gene: TRBJ1-5; CDR3aa: CSARSGGEGNQPQHF; CDR3nt: TGCAGTGCTAGGTCCGGGGGCGAGGGCAATCAGCCCCAGCATTTT
abundance: NA; d_gene: TRBD2; v_gene: TRBV12-3/TRBV12-4; j_gene: TRBJ2-7; CDR3aa: CASSLATSGSSYEQYF; CDR3nt: TGTGCCAGCAGTTTAGCGACTAGCGGGAGTAGCTACGAGCAGTACTTC
abundance: few; d_gene: NA; v_gene: TRBV30; j_gene: TRBJ1-2; CDR3aa: CAWRVRPGQYGYTF; CDR3nt: TGTGCCTGGAGAGTGCGCCCTGGACAGTACGGCTACACCTTC
abundance: few; d_gene: NA; v_gene: TRBV5-4; j_gene: TRBJ1-2; CDR3aa: CASSLVGGNYGYTF; CDR3nt: TGTGCCAGCAGCTTGGTAGGGGGAAACTATGGCTACACCTTC
abundance: once; d_gene: NA; v_gene: TRBV7-2; j_gene: TRBJ2-7; CDR3aa: CASSLSADYEQYF; CDR3nt: TGTGCCAGCAGCTTATCAGCTGACTACGAGCAGTACTTC
abundance: few; d_gene: NA; v_gene: TRBV25-1; j_gene: TRBJ2-6; CDR3aa: CASSDEGGSGANVLTF; CDR3nt: TGTGCCAGCAGTGATGAAGGTGGCTCTGGGGCCAACGTCCTGACTTTC
abundance: few; d_gene: NA; v_gene: TRBV12-3/TRBV12-4; j_gene: TRBJ2-5; CDR3aa: CASSYLSSSDGETQYF; CDR3nt: TGTGCCAGCAGTTACCTTAGCTCCTCGGATGGAGAGACCCAGTACTTC
abundance: few; d_gene: NA; v_gene: TRBV12-3/TRBV12-4; j_gene: TRBJ1-3; CDR3aa: CASSSGLGGHIGNTIYF; CDR3nt: TGTGCCAGCAGTTCCGGATTGGGGGGACACATTGGAAACACCATATATTTT
abundance: NA; d_gene: TRBD2; v_gene: TRBV18; j_gene: TRBJ2-5; CDR3aa: CASSPLAGETQYF; CDR3nt: TGTGCCAGCTCACCACTAGCGGGAGAGACCCAGTACTTC
abundance: few; d_gene: TRBD2; v_gene: TRBV12-3/TRBV12-4; j_gene: TRBJ2-1; CDR3aa: CASSNREGYNEQFF; CDR3nt: TGTGCCAGCAGCAACCGGGAGGGTTACAATGAGCAGTTCTTC
abundance: few; d_gene: TRBD1; v_gene: TRBV7-8; j_gene: TRBJ2-1; CDR3aa: CASSPDRVGSYNEQFF; CDR3nt: TGTGCCAGCAGCCCAGACAGGGTCGGTTCCTACAATGAGCAGTTCTTC
abundance: few; d_gene: TRBD1; v_gene: TRBV5-1; j_gene: TRBJ1-1; CDR3aa: CASSLGRGRVAEAFF; CDR3nt: TGCGCCAGCAGCTTGGGCAGGGGGCGAGTAGCTGAAGCTTTCTTT
abundance: NA; d_gene: NA; v_gene: TRBV5-6; j_gene: TRBJ2-7; CDR3aa: CASSPTGARTYEQYF; CDR3nt: TGTGCCAGCAGCCCCACGGGAGCCAGGACATACGAGCAGTACTTC
abundance: NA; d_gene: NA; v_gene: TRBV12-3/TRBV12-4; j_gene: TRBJ1-2; CDR3aa: CASSAGWSGGYTF; CDR3nt: TGTGCCAGCTCGGCAGGCTGGAGCGGTGGCTACACCTTC
abundance: NA; d_gene: NA; v_gene: TRBV10-3; j_gene: TRBJ1-6; CDR3aa: CAIWQGRWEDSPLHF; CDR3nt: TGTGCCATCTGGCAGGGACGGTGGGAAGATTCACCCCTCCACTTT
abundance: few; d_gene: NA; v_gene: TRBV7-9; j_gene: TRBJ2-3; CDR3aa: CASSYSPPRNQYTQYF; CDR3nt: TGTGCCAGCAGCTATTCTCCTCCTAGGAATCAGTATACGCAGTATTTT
abundance: NA; d_gene: NA; v_gene: TRBV12-3/TRBV12-4; j_gene: TRBJ2-7; CDR3aa: CASSSRRGAYEQYF; CDR3nt: TGTGCCAGCAGTTCGAGGAGGGGCGCCTACGAGCAGTACTTC
abundance: few; d_gene: TRBD1; v_gene: TRBV12-3/TRBV12-4; j_gene: TRBJ1-3; CDR3aa: CASSFAGQGANTIYF; CDR3nt: TGTGCCAGCAGTTTTGCGGGACAGGGAGCGAACACCATATATTTT
abundance: few; d_gene: NA; v_gene: TRBV5-1; j_gene: TRBJ1-1; CDR3aa: CASSLDDRNTEAFF; CDR3nt: TGCGCCAGCAGCTTGGATGACAGGAACACTGAAGCTTTCTTT
abundance: NA; d_gene: NA; v_gene: TRBV6-4; j_gene: TRBJ2-1; CDR3aa: CASSDRLGPPGEQFF; CDR3nt: TGTGCCAGCAGTGACAGGCTCGGCCCTCCCGGAGAGCAGTTCTTC
abundance: NA; d_gene: TRBD2; v_gene: TRBV20-1; j_gene: TRBJ2-1; CDR3aa: CSAPPRTSRDEQFF; CDR3nt: TGCAGTGCCCCGCCCCGGACTAGTAGGGATGAGCAGTTCTTC
abundance: few; d_gene: NA; v_gene: TRBV7-2; j_gene: TRBJ2-2; CDR3aa: CASNPTGRGRELFF; CDR3nt: TGTGCCAGCAACCCCACGGGGCGGGGTAGGGAGCTGTTTTTT